One T cell receptor beta chain is described in this entry. The target antigen is unknown. This CDR3 spans 17 amino acids. V lost 4 bases to trimming and J lost 2 bases; unmatched junction nucleotides: 10. The germline gives CDR1 MNHNS, CDR2 SASEGT. The sample belongs to a study of cytomegalovirus exposure and HLA in healthy donors. Broader study findings: A missense variant in DCLRE1C was later tied to TCR beta V- and J-gene trimming. Exclusion applied to some V segments, including TRBV6-2 and TRBV6-3, as they were indistinguishable.

It was with 60 Vbeta and 13 Jbeta primers that the PCR ran. TCRdb's copy holds only in-frame clones and misses some; the assay was immunoSEQ multiplex PCR. This table holds just over 200,000 clones, more than 75% found once. The receptor comes from a woman aged 40 to 55 in good health and CMV-seronegative. Sequenced input: PBMCs. The chain joins TRBV6-1 to TRBJ2-2, with 7 nucleotides matching TRBD2. The CDR3 DNA reads as TGTGCCAGCAGTGTCTTAAGGGCTAGCGGAAACACCGGGGAGCTGTTTTTT. This sequence encodes CASSVLRASGNTGELFF.